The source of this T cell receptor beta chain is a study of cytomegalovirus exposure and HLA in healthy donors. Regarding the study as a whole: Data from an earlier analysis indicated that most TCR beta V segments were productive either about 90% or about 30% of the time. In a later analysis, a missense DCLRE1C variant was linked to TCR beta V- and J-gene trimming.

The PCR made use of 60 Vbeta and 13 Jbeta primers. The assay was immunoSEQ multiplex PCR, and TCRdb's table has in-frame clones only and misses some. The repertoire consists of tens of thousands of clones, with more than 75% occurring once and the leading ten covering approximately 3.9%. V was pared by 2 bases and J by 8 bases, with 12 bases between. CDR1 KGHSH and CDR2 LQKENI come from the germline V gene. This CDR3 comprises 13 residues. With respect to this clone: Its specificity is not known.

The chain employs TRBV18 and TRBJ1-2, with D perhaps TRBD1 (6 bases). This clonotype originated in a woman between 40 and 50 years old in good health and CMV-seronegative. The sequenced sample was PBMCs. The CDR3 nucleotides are TGTGCCAGCTCACCATTAGGGGGGGCCGGCTACACCTTC. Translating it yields CASSPLGGAGYTF. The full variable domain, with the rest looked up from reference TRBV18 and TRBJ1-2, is NAGVMQNPRHLVRRRGQEARLRCSPMKGHSHVYWYRQLPEEGLKFMVYLQKENIIDESGMPKERFSAEFPKEGPSILRIQQVVRGDSAAYFCASSPLGGAGYTFGSGTRLTVV.